These T cell receptor beta chains were read from a single sample in a study of T cells in localized non-small cell lung cancer. Sequenced by immunoSEQ multiplex PCR; TCRdb stores in-frame clones only, minus some. The table records fewer than 4,000 clones, around a quarter of them present only once. The sequencing here drew on lung tumor tissue, taken before any cancer treatment. These receptors were obtained from a woman aged 40-70 years with stage I lung adenocarcinoma. Each CDR3 is given with its conserved first and last residue. The D gene is left open where the match is weak. Not every row has a clone size; where given, it reads once, few, many or a size class.

J gene,clone size,V gene,D gene,CDR3 length,CDR3 DNA,CDR3 protein
TRBJ2-7,.,TRBV18,.,15,TGTGCCAGCTCACCCCAACCGGTAGCCGGAGACGAGCAGTACTTC,CASSPQPVAGDEQYF
TRBJ2-1,.,TRBV29-1,TRBD1,14,TGCAGCGTTGAGCCCGGGACAGGGCTGAATGAGCAGTTCTTC,CSVEPGTGLNEQFF
TRBJ1-2,medium-sized,TRBV6-8,.,17,TGTGCCAGCAGGAGATGGGTAAACGAACCCTACAGCTATGGCTACACCTTC,CASRRWVNEPYSYGYTF
TRBJ2-3,few,TRBV2,TRBD2,15,TGTGCCAGCAGTGAACAGCGGGGGGGCCCACATACGCAGTATTTT,CASSEQRGGPHTQYF
TRBJ2-2,few,TRBV11-3,TRBD2,15,TGTGCCAGCAGCTTAAGCGGGGTCATCAACGGGGAGCTGTTTTTT,CASSLSGVINGELFF
TRBJ1-4,.,TRBV19,.,16,TGTGCCAGTAGTAACCCTAGGGAGGCCGTTAATGAAAAACTGTTTTTT,CASSNPREAVNEKLFF
TRBJ2-5,few,TRBV6-8,.,14,TGTGCCAGCAGTTACTCGGGGGGGCGGATGACCCAGTACTTC,CASSYSGGRMTQYF
TRBJ2-1,few,TRBV11-3,TRBD2,16,TGTGCCAGCAGCTTAGACCGGACTAGCGCCGACAATGAGCAGTTCTTC,CASSLDRTSADNEQFF
TRBJ1-4,medium-sized,TRBV15,TRBD1,14,TGTGCCACCAGCAGAGGGGACAGTAATGAAAAACTGTTTTTT,CATSRGDSNEKLFF
TRBJ1-3,.,TRBV19,.,15,TGTGCCAGTAGGAAGGACAGAAGCTCTGGAAACACCATATATTTT,CASRKDRSSGNTIYF
TRBJ2-4,few,TRBV6-8,TRBD2,17,TGTGCCAGCAGTTTTGCGACTAGCGGGTCGGGCAAAAACATTCAGTACTTC,CASSFATSGSGKNIQYF
TRBJ2-5,few,TRBV11-3,.,15,TGTGCCAGCAGCTTAGGGGGGGTTATGCAAGAGACCCAGTACTTC,CASSLGGVMQETQYF
TRBJ2-6,.,TRBV11-3,.,15,TGTGCCAGCAGCTTGGGGGCCTCTGGGGCCAACGTCCTGACTTTC,CASSLGASGANVLTF
TRBJ1-1,few,TRBV11-3,.,14,TGTGCCAGCAGCATCGACAGGAAGAACACTGAAGCTTTCTTT,CASSIDRKNTEAFF
TRBJ2-5,.,TRBV5-1,TRBD2,18,TGCGCCAGCAGCCTGAGACCGGGACTAGCTGGAGGGGGGGAGACCCAGTACTTC,CASSLRPGLAGGGETQYF
TRBJ2-1,medium-sized,TRBV11-3,.,15,TGTGCCAGCAGCCAGCCGGGATTCACCTACAATGAGCAGTTCTTC,CASSQPGFTYNEQFF
TRBJ1-4,.,TRBV1,.,16,TGCGCCAGCAGCCAAGTAGGGGGCAGGGGAAGAGAAAAACTGTTTTTT,CASSQVGGRGREKLFF
TRBJ1-2,few,TRBV6-8,.,12,TGTGCCATCACACCAGGCAACTATGGCTACACCTTC,CAITPGNYGYTF
TRBJ2-2,.,TRBV18,.,13,TGTGCCAGCTCACCACTTCGGGGCGGGGAGCTGTTTTTT,CASSPLRGGELFF
TRBJ2-6,.,TRBV6-8,.,15,TGTGCCAGCAGGTCGTCGGGACTCGGGGCCAACGTCCTGACTTTC,CASRSSGLGANVLTF
TRBJ2-1,few,TRBV18,.,14,TGTGCCAGCTCACCCATGGGGAACTACAATGAGCAGTTCTTC,CASSPMGNYNEQFF
TRBJ2-6,few,TRBV18,.,17,TGTGCCAGCTCACCAGGTAATCGTCGGGTGGGGGCCAACGTCCTGACTTTC,CASSPGNRRVGANVLTF
TRBJ2-3,medium-sized,TRBV11-3,TRBD2,16,TGTGCCAGCAGCTTCCTAGCGGGGAGCAGCACAGATACGCAGTATTTT,CASSFLAGSSTDTQYF
TRBJ1-2,.,TRBV18,.,14,TGTGCCAGCTCACCTGGCAGAGGGAACTATGGCTACACCTTC,CASSPGRGNYGYTF
TRBJ2-1,.,TRBV5-1,.,15,TGCGCCAGCAGCTTGGGGGGAATGGGTTACAATGAGCAGTTCTTC,CASSLGGMGYNEQFF
TRBJ1-5,once,TRBV10-2,.,13,TGCGCCAGCAGTGAAGGGGGGAATCAGCCCCAGCATTTT,CASSEGGNQPQHF
TRBJ2-1,few,TRBV11-3,TRBD2,15,TGTGCCAGCAGCCCCCTGATTAGCGGGAACAATGAGCAGTTCTTC,CASSPLISGNNEQFF
TRBJ2-3,.,TRBV29-1,.,13,TGCAGCGTTGTCGGGTCTTCGGCAGATACGCAGTATTTT,CSVVGSSADTQYF
TRBJ2-5,few,TRBV28,.,12,TGTGCCAGCAGTAGTGGGCAAGAGACCCAGTACTTC,CASSSGQETQYF
TRBJ1-1,.,TRBV10-3,.,14,TGTGCCGTCCGGGACACAACTAAGATCACTGAAGCTTTCTTT,CAVRDTTKITEAFF
TRBJ2-3,.,TRBV19,.,14,TGTGCCAGTAGTTCTGCCCAAATCACAGATACGCAGTATTTT,CASSSAQITDTQYF
TRBJ1-5,.,TRBV6-8,.,16,TGTGCCAGCACTTCTGAGGGGCCCCGTGGCAATCAGCCCCAGCATTTT,CASTSEGPRGNQPQHF
TRBJ1-1,few,TRBV11-3,.,14,TGTGCCAGCAGCAACCGGACAGTGAACACTGAAGCTTTCTTT,CASSNRTVNTEAFF
TRBJ1-1,.,TRBV6-8,TRBD1,13,TGTGCCAGCAGTTACGGGACAGACAGAGAAGCTTTCTTT,CASSYGTDREAFF
TRBJ2-4,.,TRBV12-2,.,18,TGTGCCAGTCGGGCTGACAGGGGGAGCTCTAGGACCAAAAACATTCAGTACTTC,CASRADRGSSRTKNIQYF
TRBJ1-5,few,TRBV11-3,.,14,TGTGCCAGCAGCCTAAGTGCAGGGGTTCAGCCCCAGCATTTT,CASSLSAGVQPQHF
TRBJ2-3,few,TRBV6-7,.,13,TGTGCCAGCAGTGACTCGACCACAGATACGCAGTATTTT,CASSDSTTDTQYF
TRBJ2-5,.,TRBV11-3,.,16,TGTGCCAGCAGCTTCCTAGGGCGGGGCTACCAAGAGACCCAGTACTTC,CASSFLGRGYQETQYF
TRBJ2-3,.,TRBV5-1,.,14,TGCGCCAGCAGCCGGGGACAAACCACAGATACGCAGTATTTT,CASSRGQTTDTQYF
TRBJ2-3,.,TRBV11-3,.,15,TGTGCCAGCAGCTTGTCCTTAGGGAACACAGATACGCAGTATTTT,CASSLSLGNTDTQYF
TRBJ1-1,few,TRBV7-1,.,13,TGTGCCAGCAGCCCCCATGGGGCCACTGAAGCTTTCTTT,CASSPHGATEAFF
TRBJ1-1,.,TRBV7-2,.,13,TGTGCCAGCAGCAGTAACAGATACACTGAAGCTTTCTTT,CASSSNRYTEAFF
TRBJ2-1,medium-sized,TRBV11-3,TRBD2,16,TGTGCCAGCAGCTTAGTATATTCTAGCGGGAGAAATGAGCAGTTCTTC,CASSLVYSSGRNEQFF
TRBJ2-2,medium-sized,TRBV11-3,.,17,TGTGCCAGCAGCATACCACAGGGCGAAATAAACACCGGGGAGCTGTTTTTT,CASSIPQGEINTGELFF
TRBJ2-5,few,TRBV19,TRBD1,14,TGTGCCAGCATGGACAGGGGGCACCAAGAGACCCAGTACTTC,CASMDRGHQETQYF
TRBJ2-3,.,TRBV6-8,.,12,TGTGCCATCGCGGGGAGCGGTGATACGCAGTATTTT,CAIAGSGDTQYF
TRBJ2-7,.,TRBV11-3,TRBD1,16,TGTGCCAGCAGCCTTCTTCCGGGACAGAGGCTCTACGAGCAGTACTTC,CASSLLPGQRLYEQYF
TRBJ2-1,few,TRBV6-8,TRBD2,15,TGTGCCAGCAGTCTAGCGGGGGGGCATGACAATGAGCAGTTCTTC,CASSLAGGHDNEQFF
TRBJ2-3,large,TRBV19,.,15,TGTGCCAGTAGTATCAAATCAGAAGTCGGCGATACGCAGTATTTT,CASSIKSEVGDTQYF
TRBJ2-2,.,TRBV5-1,.,15,TGCGCCAGCAGCGAGGAGGGGAGCTGGGCCGGGGAGCTGTTTTTT,CASSEEGSWAGELFF
TRBJ2-5,.,TRBV9,.,14,TGTGCCAGCAGGGGAGGAGGGCCAGGGGAGACCCAGTACTTC,CASRGGGPGETQYF
TRBJ2-1,.,TRBV15,TRBD1,15,TGTGCCACCAGCAGCGACAGGGGGCCCCCCAATGAGCAGTTCTTC,CATSSDRGPPNEQFF
TRBJ2-7,.,TRBV9,TRBD1,14,TGTGCCAGCAGCGCGGGACAGGGATCCTCCGAGCAGTACTTC,CASSAGQGSSEQYF
TRBJ2-1,.,TRBV29-1,TRBD2,18,TGCAGCGTTGAAAAAGGACTAGCGGGAGGGCGGCTTTACAATGAGCAGTTCTTC,CSVEKGLAGGRLYNEQFF
TRBJ2-5,.,TRBV11-3,.,15,TGTGCCAGCAGCTCCCGTACCGGGGAGTGGGAGACCCAGTACTTC,CASSSRTGEWETQYF